This entry concerns a single T cell receptor (beta chain). This entry comes from a study of blood T cell repertoires in COVID-19. The assay was immunoSEQ multiplex PCR, and TCRdb's table has in-frame clones only and misses some. The sample contains around 170,000 clones, around nine tenths of which appear only once. The sequence was obtained from a man aged 50 or older with acute or convalescent COVID-19. The sequenced material came from peripheral blood.

The CDR3 sequence is CASSLVETNTEAFF. As DNA, the CDR3 is TGTGCCAGCAGCTTGGTCGAGACTAACACTGAAGCTTTCTTT. The V and J genes are TRBV5-4 and TRBJ1-1; D unresolved. Germline values: CDR1 SGHNT, CDR2 YYREEE (reference sequence). The ends were cut back, 0 bases at V and 2 bases at J, with 8 bases in the middle. The CDR3 sequence is 14 residues long.